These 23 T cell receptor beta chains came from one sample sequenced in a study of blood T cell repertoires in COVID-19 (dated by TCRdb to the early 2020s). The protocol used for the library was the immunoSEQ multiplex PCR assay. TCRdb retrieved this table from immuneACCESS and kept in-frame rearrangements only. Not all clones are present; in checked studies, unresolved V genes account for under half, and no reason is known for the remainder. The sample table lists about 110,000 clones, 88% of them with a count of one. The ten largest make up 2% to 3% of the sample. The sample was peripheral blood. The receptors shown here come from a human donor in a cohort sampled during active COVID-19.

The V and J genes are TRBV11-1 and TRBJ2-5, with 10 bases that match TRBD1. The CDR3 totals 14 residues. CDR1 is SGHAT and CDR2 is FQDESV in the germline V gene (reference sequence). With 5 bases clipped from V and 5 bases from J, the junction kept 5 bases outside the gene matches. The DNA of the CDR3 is TGTGCCAGCAGCCCCGGACAGGGGGGCGAGACCCAGTACTTC. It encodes CASSPGQGGETQYF.

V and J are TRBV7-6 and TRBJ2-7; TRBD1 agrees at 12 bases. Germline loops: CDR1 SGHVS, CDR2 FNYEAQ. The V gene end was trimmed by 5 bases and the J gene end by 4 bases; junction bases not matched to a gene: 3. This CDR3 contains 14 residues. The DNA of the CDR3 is TGTGCCAGCAGCCGGGGACAGGGGGCTTACGAGCAGTACTTC. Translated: CASSRGQGAYEQYF. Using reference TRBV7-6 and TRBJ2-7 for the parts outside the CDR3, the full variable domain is GAGVSQSPRYKVTKRGQDVALRCDPISGHVSLYWYRQALGQGPEFLTYFNYEAQQDKSGLPNDRFSAERPEGSISTLTIQRTEQRDSAMYRCASSRGQGAYEQYFGPGTRLTVT.

CDR3 DNA: TGTGCCAGCAGTGACCGCGTTGAGCGGGGGGAGTACGAGCAGTACTTC. It codes for CASSDRVERGEYEQYF. The V and J genes are TRBV6-4 and TRBJ2-7; 9 bases fit TRBD2. This CDR3 is 16 amino acids long. V was pared by 2 bases and J by 4 bases, with 9 bases of the junction left unmatched. The germline V gene has CDR1 MRHNA and CDR2 SNTAGT.

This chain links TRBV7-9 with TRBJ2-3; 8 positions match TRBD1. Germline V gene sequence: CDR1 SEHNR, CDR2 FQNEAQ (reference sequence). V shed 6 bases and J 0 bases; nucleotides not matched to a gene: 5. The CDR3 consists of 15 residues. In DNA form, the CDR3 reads TGTGCCAGCAGTCCCAGGGGGCCCAGCACAGATACGCAGTATTTT. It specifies CASSPRGPSTDTQYF.

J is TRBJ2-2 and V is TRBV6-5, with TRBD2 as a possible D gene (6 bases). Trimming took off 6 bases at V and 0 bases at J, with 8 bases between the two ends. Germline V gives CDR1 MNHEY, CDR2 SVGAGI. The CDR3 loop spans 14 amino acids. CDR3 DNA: TGTGCCAGCAGGACGGGGGCGAACACCGGGGAGCTGTTTTTT. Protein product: CASRTGANTGELFF.

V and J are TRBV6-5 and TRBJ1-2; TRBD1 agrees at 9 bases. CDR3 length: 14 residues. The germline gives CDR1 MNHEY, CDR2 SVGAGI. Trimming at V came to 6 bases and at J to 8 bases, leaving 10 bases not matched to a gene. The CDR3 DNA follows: TGTGCCAGCAGCTTCGGACAGGGGCAGGAAGGCTACACCTTC. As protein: CASSFGQGQEGYTF.

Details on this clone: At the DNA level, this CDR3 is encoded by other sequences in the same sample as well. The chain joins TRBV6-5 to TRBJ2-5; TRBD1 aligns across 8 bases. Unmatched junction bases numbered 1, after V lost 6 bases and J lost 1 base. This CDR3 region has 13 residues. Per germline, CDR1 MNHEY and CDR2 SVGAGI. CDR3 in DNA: TGTGCCAGCAGAGGACAGGGCCAAGAGACCCAGTACTTC. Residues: CASRGQGQETQYF.

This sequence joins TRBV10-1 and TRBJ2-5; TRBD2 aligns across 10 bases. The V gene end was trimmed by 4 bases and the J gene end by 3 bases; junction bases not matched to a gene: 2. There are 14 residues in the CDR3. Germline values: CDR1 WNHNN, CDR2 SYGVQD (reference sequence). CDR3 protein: CASSGTSGKETQYF. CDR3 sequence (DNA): TGCGCCAGCAGTGGAACTAGCGGGAAAGAGACCCAGTACTTC.

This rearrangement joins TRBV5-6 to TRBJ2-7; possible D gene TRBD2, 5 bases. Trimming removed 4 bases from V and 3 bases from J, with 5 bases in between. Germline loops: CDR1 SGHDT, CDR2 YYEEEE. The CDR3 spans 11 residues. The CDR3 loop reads CASSGSYEQYF. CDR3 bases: TGTGCCAGCAGCGGGAGCTACGAGCAGTACTTC.

CDR3 in amino acids: CASSPVPGEETQYF. The CDR3 coding sequence is TGTGCCAGCAGCCCAGTACCGGGAGAGGAGACCCAGTACTTC. This sequence joins TRBV7-8 and TRBJ2-5, with TRBD2 as a possible D gene (6 bases). The CDR3 contains 14 residues. The germline CDR1 and CDR2 sequences are SGHVS and FQNEAQ. V gave up 5 bases and J gave up 5 bases, with 15 bases separating them.

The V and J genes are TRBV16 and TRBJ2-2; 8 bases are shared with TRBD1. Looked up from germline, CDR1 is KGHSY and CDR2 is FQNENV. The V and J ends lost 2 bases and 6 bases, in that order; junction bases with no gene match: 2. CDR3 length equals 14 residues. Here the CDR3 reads CASSQQGAAGELFF. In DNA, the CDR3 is TGTGCCAGCAGCCAACAGGGGGCGGCCGGGGAGCTGTTTTTT. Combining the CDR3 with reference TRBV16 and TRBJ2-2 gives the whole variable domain GEEVAQTPKHLVRGEGQKAKLYCAPIKGHSYVFWYQQVLKNEFKFLISFQNENVFDETGMPKERFSAKCLPNSPCSLEIQATKLEDSAVYFCASSQQGAAGELFFGEGSRLTVL.

DNA for the CDR3: TGTGCCAGCAGCTCCTTGGACAGGAACTATGGCTACACCTTC. Its translation: CASSSLDRNYGYTF. The chain links TRBV3-1 (or the pseudogene TRBV3-2) to TRBJ1-2, with TRBD1 matching 7 bases. The germline V gene encodes CDR1 LGHDT and CDR2 YNNKEL (reference sequence). This CDR3 region has 14 residues. V lost 5 bases, J lost 2 bases, and 5 bases stayed unmatched.

CDR3 amino acids: CASSKYTGANYGYTF. The CDR3 DNA reads as TGTGCCAGCAGCAAATATACAGGGGCTAACTATGGCTACACCTTC. The V gene is TRBV27, the J gene TRBJ1-2, with 7 bases matching TRBD1. There are 15 residues in the CDR3. J lost 0 bases, V lost 6 bases, and 7 bases had no gene match. Germline V lookup: CDR1 MNHEY, CDR2 SMNVEV (reference sequence).

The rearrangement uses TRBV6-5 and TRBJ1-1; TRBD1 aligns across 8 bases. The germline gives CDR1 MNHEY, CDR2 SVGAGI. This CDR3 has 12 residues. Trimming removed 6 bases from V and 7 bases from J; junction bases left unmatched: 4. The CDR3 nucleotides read TGTGCCAGCAGCTTCGGACAGGGTGAAGCTTTCTTT. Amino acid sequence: CASSFGQGEAFF.

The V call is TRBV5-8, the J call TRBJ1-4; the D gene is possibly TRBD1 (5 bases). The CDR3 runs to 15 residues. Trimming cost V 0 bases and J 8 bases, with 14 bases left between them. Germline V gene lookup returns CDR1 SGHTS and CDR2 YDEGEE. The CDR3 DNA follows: TGTGCCAGCAGCTTGGTACGGTCCGGGGGGGAAAAACTGTTTTTT. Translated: CASSLVRSGGEKLFF.

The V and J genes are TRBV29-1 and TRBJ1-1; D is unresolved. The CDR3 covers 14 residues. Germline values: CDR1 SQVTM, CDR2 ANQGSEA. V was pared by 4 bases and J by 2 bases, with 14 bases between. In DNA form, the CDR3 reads TGCAGCGTTGTAGACACGGAGTCTAACACTGAAGCTTTCTTT. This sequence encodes CSVVDTESNTEAFF.

The CDR3 here is CASSQGSGPYEQYF. The CDR3 coding sequence is TGTGCCAGCAGCCAAGGGAGTGGCCCCTACGAGCAGTACTTC. The chain employs TRBV3-1 (or the pseudogene TRBV3-2) and TRBJ2-7; D is ambiguous. Between the trimmed V and J ends, which lost 1 base and 2 bases, there was a span of 9 bases. CDR1 is LGHDT and CDR2 is YNNKEL in the germline V gene (reference sequence). This CDR3 contains 14 residues.

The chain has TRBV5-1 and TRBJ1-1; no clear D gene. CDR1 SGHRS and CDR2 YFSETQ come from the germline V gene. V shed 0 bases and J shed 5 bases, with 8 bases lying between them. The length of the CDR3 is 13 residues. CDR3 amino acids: CASSLDSWTEAFF. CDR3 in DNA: TGCGCCAGCAGCTTGGACAGTTGGACTGAAGCTTTCTTT.

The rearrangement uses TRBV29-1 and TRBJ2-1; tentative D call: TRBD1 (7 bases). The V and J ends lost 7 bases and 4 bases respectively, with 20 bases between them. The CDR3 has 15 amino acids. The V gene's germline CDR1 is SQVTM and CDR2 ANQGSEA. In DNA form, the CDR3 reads TGCAGCGGGGACTCGATGGGGACAGATTACAATGAGCAGTTCTTC. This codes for CSGDSMGTDYNEQFF.

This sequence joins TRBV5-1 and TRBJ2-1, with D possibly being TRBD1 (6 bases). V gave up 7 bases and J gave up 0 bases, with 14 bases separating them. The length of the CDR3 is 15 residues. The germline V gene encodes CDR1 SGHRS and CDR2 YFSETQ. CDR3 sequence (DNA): TGCGCCAGCGGACTTCAGGGGAGCTCCTACAATGAGCAGTTCTTC. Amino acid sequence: CASGLQGSSYNEQFF.

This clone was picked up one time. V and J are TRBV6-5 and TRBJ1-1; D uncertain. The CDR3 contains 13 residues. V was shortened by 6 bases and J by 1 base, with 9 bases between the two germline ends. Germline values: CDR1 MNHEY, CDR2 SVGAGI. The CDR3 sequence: CASSYRQNTEAFF. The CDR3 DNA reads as TGTGCCAGCAGCTATCGACAGAACACTGAAGCTTTCTTT.

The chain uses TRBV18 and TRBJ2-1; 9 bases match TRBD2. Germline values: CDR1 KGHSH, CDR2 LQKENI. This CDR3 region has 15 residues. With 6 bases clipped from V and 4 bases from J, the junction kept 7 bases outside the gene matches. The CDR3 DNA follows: TGTGCCAGCTCCAATCCTAGCGGGGTTTACAATGAGCAGTTCTTC. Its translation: CASSNPSGVYNEQFF.

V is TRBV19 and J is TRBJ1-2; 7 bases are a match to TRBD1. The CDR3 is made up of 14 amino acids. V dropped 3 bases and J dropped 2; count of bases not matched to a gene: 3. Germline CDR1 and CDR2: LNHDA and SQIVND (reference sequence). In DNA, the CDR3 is TGTGCCAGTAGTATGTGGACAGGAAACTATGGCTACACCTTC. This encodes CASSMWTGNYGYTF. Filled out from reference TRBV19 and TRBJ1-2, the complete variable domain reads DGGITQSPKYLFRKEGQNVTLSCEQNLNHDAMYWYRQDPGQGLRLIYYSQIVNDFQKGDIAEGYSVSREKKESFPLTVTSAQKNPTAFYLCASSMWTGNYGYTFGSGTRLTVV.